The 27 T cell receptor beta chains below were found in one sample sequenced in a study of vaccination and CD4 T cells after COVID-19. Regarding treatment: approximately 10-day PBMC culture with coronavirus spike peptide pools or control peptides (ViraFEST assay). Samples of CD4+ T cells were obtained from the unexposed donor before the COVID-19 pandemic (2011-2018). Their antigens remain unidentified. Cultured CD4+ T cells had their DNA profiled by the Oncomine TCR Beta short-read assay. It was cultured CD4+ T cells from which genomic DNA was extracted. TCRdb re-called the PCR reads with MiXCR, one entry per CDR3 protein. The repertoire holds roughly 10,000 distinct CDR3 sequences, 35% to 45% seen once, with 13% to 15% in the top ten. Sequencing was carried out using CD4+ T cells from blood, cultured in vitro. All receptors derive from a human donor in good health.

The rearrangement joins TRBV11-2 to TRBJ2-5; D might be TRBD2 (6 bases). This CDR3 has 16 amino acids. Trimming cost V 8 bases and J 0 bases, with 19 bases left between them. The germline V gene encodes CDR1 SGHAT and CDR2 FQNNGV. The CDR3: CASFGRRGRDQETQYF. DNA for the CDR3: TGTGCCAGCTTTGGCCGGAGGGGTCGGGACCAAGAGACCCAGTACTTC.

CDR3 coding DNA: TGTGCCAGCACCAACGGGGAGCATGAAAAACTGTTTTTT. It codes for CASTNGEHEKLFF. This rearrangement joins TRBV6-1 to TRBJ1-4; the D is unclear. V lost 7 bases and J 6 bases, leaving 12 bases between the germline ends. The germline gives CDR1 MNHNS, CDR2 SASEGT. The CDR3 loop spans 13 amino acids.

The V call is TRBV20-1, the J call TRBJ1-2, with 7 nucleotides matching TRBD1. Germline assignment: CDR1 DFQATT and CDR2 SNEGSKA (reference sequence). V shed 0 bases, J shed 4 bases, and the junction held 8 bases outside the gene matches. This CDR3 region has 15 residues. CDR3 bases: TGCAGTGCTAGAGAGGGAGGGGGCCTAGCCTATGGCTACACCTTC. Translation: CSAREGGGLAYGYTF.

In its sample, this clonotype was seen a few times. The chain is built from TRBV28 and TRBJ1-6; tentatively, D is TRBD1 (6 bases). Between the trimmed V and J ends, which lost 2 bases and 7 bases, there was a span of 9 bases. Germline assignment: CDR1 MDHEN and CDR2 SYDVKM. The CDR3 has 14 residues. The CDR3 protein is CASSLGGLNSPLHF. CDR3 DNA: TGTGCCAGCAGTTTAGGGGGCCTCAATTCACCCCTCCACTTT.

Only one count was recorded for this clonotype. The V gene is TRBV19, the J gene TRBJ2-7; D might be TRBD1 (6 bases). Per the germline V gene, CDR1 is LNHDA and CDR2 is SQIVND (reference sequence). V was clipped by 5 bases and J by 0 bases, with 11 bases between them. The CDR3 runs to 14 residues. The CDR3 reads CASSPTGYSYEQYF. CDR3 sequence (DNA): TGTGCCAGTAGTCCGACAGGATACTCCTACGAGCAGTACTTC.

Only a few counts were recorded for this clonotype. The chain is built from TRBV7-2 and TRBJ2-3, with a tentative D call TRBD2 (6 bases). The CDR3 runs to 16 residues. V was trimmed by 0 bases and J by 1 base, leaving 11 bases between them. Germline loops: CDR1 SGHTA, CDR2 FQGNSA. The CDR3 is CASSLAPGGGTDTQYF. In DNA form, the CDR3 reads TGTGCCAGCAGCTTAGCGCCCGGAGGGGGCACAGATACGCAGTATTTT.

The V gene is TRBV11-2, the J gene TRBJ2-7; D may be TRBD2 (5 bases). Germline V CDR1 and CDR2: SGHAT, FQNNGV. Trimming took 5 bases from V and 4 from J, leaving 9 bases between them. This CDR3 is built from 12 residues. CDR3 nucleotide sequence: TGTGCCAGCAGCCCAGGAGGTTACGAGCAGTACTTC. Translation: CASSPGGYEQYF.

V and J are TRBV28 and TRBJ1-2; D is ambiguous. CDR3 size: 13 residues. V was cut by 7 bases and J by 4 bases, with 13 bases left in between. Looked up from germline, CDR1 is MDHEN and CDR2 is SYDVKM. The CDR3 region has the DNA TGTGCCAGCACCCAAGGACCGACCTATGGCTACACCTTC. Translation: CASTQGPTYGYTF.

This clonotype was counted only a few times. This chain links TRBV7-9 with TRBJ2-5, with 8 bases aligning to TRBD2. CDR3 length: 15 amino acids. V shed 5 bases, J shed 5 bases, and the junction held 10 bases outside the gene matches. Looked up from germline, CDR1 is SEHNR and CDR2 is FQNEAQ (reference sequence). Here the CDR3 DNA reads TGTGCCAGCAGCCCGGGAGGGCTCGGATGGGAGACCCAGTACTTC. This sequence encodes CASSPGGLGWETQYF.

This clonotype was picked up a small number of times. The CDR3 loop is CSASGTGIGEQFF. For the CDR3, the DNA is TGCAGTGCTAGTGGGACGGGTATAGGGGAGCAGTTCTTC. The genes are TRBV20-1 and TRBJ2-1; D may match TRBD1 or TRBD2 (5 bases each). CDR3 length equals 13 residues. The V gene's germline CDR1 is DFQATT and CDR2 SNEGSKA (reference sequence). V was clipped by 3 bases and J by 10 bases, with 16 bases between them.

This clonotype was seen more than once but under ten times. CDR3 in amino acids: CASSYPGQGAGEQYF. Here the CDR3 DNA reads TGTGCCAGCAGTTACCCGGGACAGGGGGCGGGCGAGCAGTACTTC. The chain employs TRBV6-5 and TRBJ2-7, with 12 bases lining up with TRBD1. The J segment lost 6 bases and the V segment lost 2 bases, leaving 5 bases of the junction unmatched. The CDR3 sequence is 15 residues long. Per germline, CDR1 MNHEY and CDR2 SVGAGI.

This clonotype was counted a few times. The chain joins TRBV21-1 to TRBJ1-1. TRBV21-1 is labeled a pseudogene. The CDR3 is 12 residues long. The CDR3 DNA is TGTGCCAGCGGGTCGTTCGGGTGGATAGCTTTCTTT. Translating it yields CASGSFGWIAFF.

This clonotype was detected only a few times. This chain links TRBV20-1 with TRBJ1-2, with 7 nucleotides matching TRBD1. The CDR3 sequence is 13 residues long. V lost 0 bases to trimming and J lost 4 bases; unmatched junction nucleotides: 2. Germline CDR1 DFQATT, CDR2 SNEGSKA (reference sequence). Here the CDR3 DNA reads TGCAGTGCTAGAGAAGGGACAGTCTATGGCTACACCTTC. It codes for CSAREGTVYGYTF.

The sample holds a few counts of this clonotype. The rearrangement uses TRBV15 and TRBJ2-1; TRBD2 agrees at 9 bases. Germline V gene lookup returns CDR1 LNHNV and CDR2 YYDKDF (reference sequence). The CDR3 has 16 residues. After removal of 0 bases from V and 12 bases from J, the junction contained 12 bases not matched to a gene. The CDR3 here is CATSRDPAASGIGQFF. CDR3 DNA: TGTGCCACCAGCAGAGATCCGGCGGCTAGCGGGATCGGGCAGTTCTTC.

The chain recombines TRBV10-3 with TRBJ2-7, with D perhaps TRBD2 (5 bases). CDR3 length equals 11 residues. Trimming removed 10 bases from V and 2 bases from J, with 9 bases in between. Per germline, CDR1 ENHRY and CDR2 SYGVKD. The CDR3: CATEGTYEQYF. DNA of the CDR3: TGTGCCACCGAGGGTACCTACGAGCAGTACTTC.

The chain's CDR3 is CASSYPTGGGFTEAFF. The CDR3 DNA is TGCGCCAGCAGCTACCCGACAGGGGGAGGTTTCACTGAAGCTTTCTTT. V and J are TRBV5-1 and TRBJ1-1, with TRBD1 matching 9 bases. V was pared by 3 bases and J by 4 bases, with 10 bases of the junction left unmatched. The CDR3 has 16 amino acids. Germline V gene lookup returns CDR1 SGHRS and CDR2 YFSETQ.

Only one count was recorded for this clonotype. The V gene is TRBV28, the J gene TRBJ2-7; the match to TRBD1 covers 9 bases. The germline gives CDR1 MDHEN, CDR2 SYDVKM. There are 13 residues in the CDR3. The J segment lost 0 bases and the V segment lost 8 bases, leaving 2 bases of the junction unmatched. In DNA form, the CDR3 reads TGTGCCAGCCAGACAGGGGGCTCCTACGAGCAGTACTTC. This gives the protein CASQTGGSYEQYF.

The chain combines TRBV20-1 with TRBJ2-7, with 9 bases matching TRBD1. V lost 5 bases to trimming and J lost 3 bases; unmatched junction nucleotides: 11. The CDR3 is 15 amino acids. CDR1 is DFQATT and CDR2 is SNEGSKA in the germline V gene (reference sequence). The CDR3 DNA is TGCAGTGCTGGATTCTCCGGACAGGGGCGCTACGAGCAGTACTTC. Protein: CSAGFSGQGRYEQYF.

Here the CDR3 reads CASWGRPRDNEQFF. The CDR3 DNA reads as TGTGCCAGCTGGGGCCGCCCGAGGGACAATGAGCAGTTCTTC. The chain employs TRBV6-1 and TRBJ2-1, with D possibly being TRBD1 or TRBD2 (5 bases each). Trimming pared 8 bases from V and 5 bases from J, leaving 16 bases between. CDR1 MNHNS and CDR2 SASEGT come from the germline V gene. The CDR3 has 14 residues.

V is TRBV6-5 and J is TRBJ2-7; the match to TRBD1 covers 7 bases. There are 13 residues in the CDR3. The V and J ends lost 0 bases and 5 bases, in that order; junction bases with no gene match: 1. The germline CDR1 and CDR2 sequences are MNHEY and SVGAGI. CDR3 in amino acids: CASSYSTGNEQYF. CDR3 in DNA: TGTGCCAGCAGTTACTCGACAGGGAACGAGCAGTACTTC.

In this sample, this clonotype turned up a few times. The chain recombines TRBV11-3 with TRBJ2-2; D unclear. CDR3 length: 15 residues. V gave up 3 bases and J gave up 0 bases, with 8 bases separating them. From germline, CDR1 is SGHNT and CDR2 YENEEA. The CDR3 is CASSFDRANTGELFF. CDR3 sequence (DNA): TGTGCCAGCAGCTTCGACCGAGCGAACACCGGGGAGCTGTTTTTT.

The chain links TRBV7-2 to TRBJ2-7; D may correspond to TRBD1 or TRBD2 (5 bases each). The CDR3 is 14 amino acids. Trimming cost V 4 bases and J 5 bases, with 15 bases left between them. CDR1 is SGHTA and CDR2 is FQGNSA in the germline V gene. The CDR3 sequence: CASSSRGVLNEQYF. DNA of the CDR3: TGTGCCAGCAGCTCCCGAGGGGTACTTAACGAGCAGTACTTC.

Only a few counts were recorded for this clonotype. This rearrangement joins TRBV6-5 to TRBJ1-1; D uncertain. CDR3 length: 16 amino acids. Germline V CDR1 and CDR2: MNHEY, SVGAGI. The ends were cut back, 0 bases at V and 1 base at J, with 12 bases in the middle. The CDR3 loop is CASSYSIAQGNTEAFF. The CDR3 bases are TGTGCCAGCAGTTACTCGATCGCGCAAGGGAACACTGAAGCTTTCTTT.

This clonotype is labeled as medium-sized. The rearrangement uses TRBV15 and TRBJ1-2, with TRBD1 matching over 8 bases. Germline assignment: CDR1 LNHNV and CDR2 YYDKDF (reference sequence). The CDR3 consists of 15 residues. Trimming cost V 2 bases and J 8 bases; bases outside gene matches: 10. CDR3 amino acids: CATSRLSGQEGGYTF. The CDR3 nucleotides read TGTGCCACCAGCAGACTCTCGGGACAGGAGGGAGGCTACACCTTC.

This chain links TRBV20-1 with TRBJ2-5; possible D gene TRBD1, 6 bases. Germline V gene data show CDR1 as DFQATT and CDR2 as SNEGSKA (reference sequence). The CDR3 sequence is 14 residues long. V shed 7 bases and J shed 8 bases, with 23 bases lying between them. The CDR3 sequence: CSVLDRSGALTQYF. CDR3 nucleotide sequence: TGCAGTGTTTTAGACAGGAGCGGAGCCCTTACCCAGTACTTC.

The chain is built from TRBV15 and TRBJ2-5; no firm D call. Trimming stripped 5 bases from V and 5 bases from J, with 12 bases between. CDR3 length: 13 amino acids. Germline CDR1 is LNHNV and CDR2 is YYDKDF (reference sequence). CDR3 in amino acids: CATSRRQAETQYF. The CDR3 DNA reads as TGTGCCACCAGCCGCCGCCAAGCCGAGACCCAGTACTTC. Full variable domain (outside the CDR3, taken from reference TRBV15 and TRBJ2-5): DAMVIQNPRYQVTQFGKPVTLSCSQTLNHNVMYWYQQKSSQAPKLLFHYYDKDFNNEADTPDNFQSRRPNTSFCFLDIRSPGLGDTAMYLCATSRRQAETQYFGPGTRLLVL.

The rearrangement uses TRBV14 and TRBJ2-7; D unclear. This CDR3 is built from 11 residues. V was clipped by 1 base and J by 10 bases, with 8 bases between them. Germline CDR1 and CDR2: SGHDN and FVKESK. The chain's CDR3 is CASSQGENQYF. CDR3 sequence (DNA): TGTGCCAGCAGCCAAGGCGAGAATCAGTACTTC.